The 29 T cell receptor beta chains presented below share a single source sample, sequenced in a study of CD8 T cells in Susac syndrome. The authors reverse transcribed about 0.5 to 1 ug RNA with random hexamers. TCRdb ran MiXCR on the immunoSEQ multiplex PCR reads and lists one entry per CDR3 protein. The sample has 170,000 or so distinct CDR3 sequences, approximately 93% seen once. Sequencing was carried out using CD4+ T cells from PBMCs. The receptor source for this set is a human donor with multiple sclerosis.

V is TRBV23-1 and J is TRBJ1-2, with D tentatively TRBD1 (6 bases). TRBV23-1 is an open reading frame whose function is uncertain. Trimming pared 0 bases from V and 7 bases from J, leaving 27 bases between. The CDR3 covers 19 residues. CDR3 loop: CASSQSPDRTDSPKSGYTF. For the CDR3, the DNA is TGCGCCAGCAGTCAATCCCCCGACAGGACAGACTCCCCTAAGAGTGGCTACACCTTC.

The chain joins TRBV3-1 to TRBJ2-3; D is undetermined. V shed 4 bases and J shed 4 bases, with 12 bases lying between them. The CDR3 consists of 14 residues. CDR1 LGHDT and CDR2 YNNKEL come from the germline V gene (reference sequence). Here the CDR3 DNA reads TGTGCCAGCAGCCCAATTGTTGGCGCAGATACGCAGTATTTT. Protein product: CASSPIVGADTQYF.

V gene TRBV5-1 combines with J gene TRBJ2-3; D is unresolved. Germline CDR1 is SGHRS and CDR2 is YFSETQ. Trimming stripped 1 base from V and 4 bases from J, with 10 bases between. There are 14 residues in the CDR3. CDR3 loop: CASSLIGLADTQYF. Written as DNA, the CDR3 is TGCGCCAGCAGCTTGATCGGGTTGGCAGATACGCAGTATTTT. The whole variable domain, filled in from reference TRBV5-1 and TRBJ2-3, reads KAGVTQTPRYLIKTRGQQVTLSCSPISGHRSVSWYQQTPGQGLQFLFEYFSETQRNKGNFPGRFSGRQFSNSRSEMNVSTLELGDSALYLCASSLIGLADTQYFGPGTRLTVL.

The chain combines TRBV7-2 with TRBJ2-4, with 9 positions matching TRBD1. CDR1 SGHTA and CDR2 FQGNSA come from the germline V gene. V lost 0 bases to trimming and J lost 1 base; unmatched junction nucleotides: 1. The CDR3 runs to 16 residues. For the CDR3, the DNA is TGTGCCAGCAGCTTAGCCGGGACAGGGGCCAAAAACATTCAGTACTTC. It translates to CASSLAGTGAKNIQYF.

This clonotype was recorded only once. V usage is TRBV25-1 and J usage is TRBJ2-3; TRBD2 matches 13 bases. This CDR3 has 16 amino acids. The ends lost 3 bases at V and 3 bases at J; junction bases unmatched: 3. In germline, CDR1 is MGHDK, CDR2 SYGVNS. The CDR3 reads CASSDLTSGRTDTQYF. CDR3 bases: TGTGCCAGCAGTGACTTGACTAGCGGGAGGACAGATACGCAGTATTTT.

The gene calls are TRBV10-3 and TRBJ2-4; D remains ambiguous. Germline V gives CDR1 ENHRY, CDR2 SYGVKD. Trimming took 3 bases from V and 7 from J, leaving 19 bases between them. The CDR3 has 16 amino acids. CDR3 residues: CAISENLAVLGNIQYF. The CDR3 DNA is TGTGCCATCAGTGAAAACCTGGCGGTCTTGGGGAACATTCAGTACTTC.

The rearrangement uses TRBV9 and TRBJ2-5; 8 bases match TRBD2. V was clipped by 0 bases and J by 2 bases; unmatched bases: 3. The CDR3 is made up of 15 amino acids. Germline loops: CDR1 SGDLS, CDR2 YYNGEE. The DNA of the CDR3 is TGTGCCAGCAGCGTAGTAGCGGGGAGACAAGAGACCCAGTACTTC. Translated: CASSVVAGRQETQYF.

The rearrangement joins TRBV4-3 to TRBJ1-6; TRBD1 might be the D (6 bases). The CDR3 spans 15 residues. Trimming left V 0 bases short and J 7 bases short, with 10 bases between. The germline gives CDR1 LGHNA, CDR2 YSLEER. CDR3 sequence reads: CASSQEVRGNSPLHF. DNA for the CDR3: TGCGCCAGCAGCCAAGAAGTCAGGGGCAATTCACCCCTCCACTTT.

This clonotype was observed a few times. This rearrangement joins TRBV9 to TRBJ2-1; 9 nucleotides match TRBD2. This CDR3 is 15 amino acids long. After removal of 2 bases from V and 0 bases from J, the junction contained 0 bases not matched to a gene. CDR1 and CDR2 (germline): SGDLS, YYNGEE. The CDR3 reads CASSVSGSSYNEQFF. CDR3 nucleotide sequence: TGTGCCAGCAGCGTTAGCGGGAGCTCCTACAATGAGCAGTTCTTC.

The V call is TRBV3-1, the J call TRBJ1-1; D is unresolved. CDR1 and CDR2 (germline): LGHDT, YNNKEL (reference sequence). V lost 1 base and J lost 10, with 13 bases in between. There are 13 residues in the CDR3. The CDR3 nucleotides read TGTGCCAGCAGCCAAGGGGCACGGTCTGGAGCTTTCTTT. Translating it yields CASSQGARSGAFF.

This chain connects TRBV20-1 to TRBJ2-3, with D hard to call. This CDR3 is built from 12 residues. Looked up from germline, CDR1 is DFQATT and CDR2 is SNEGSKA (reference sequence). V shed 7 bases and J shed 6 bases, with 14 bases lying between them. The CDR3 is CSGRISVDTQYF. The CDR3 DNA follows: TGCAGTGGGCGGATTTCCGTCGATACGCAGTATTTT.

This clonotype appeared a few times. V and J are TRBV10-3 and TRBJ2-7, with D possibly being TRBD2 (6 bases). CDR3 length equals 11 residues. V lost 8 bases to trimming and J lost 3 bases, with 8 bases between them. The germline CDR1 and CDR2 sequences are ENHRY and SYGVKD. For the CDR3, the DNA is TGTGCCATCGGGGGAGGCTACGAGCAGTACTTC. It specifies CAIGGGYEQYF.

The chain couples TRBV5-1 to TRBJ2-7, with D possibly called TRBD1 or TRBD2 (5 bases each). This CDR3 region has 13 residues. The germline gives CDR1 SGHRS, CDR2 YFSETQ. V was clipped by 6 bases and J by 9 bases, with 19 bases between them. The CDR3 reads CASKWDGSPGQYF. DNA of the CDR3: TGCGCCAGCAAATGGGACGGCTCCCCTGGGCAGTACTTC. The full variable domain, its missing parts supplied by reference TRBV5-1 and TRBJ2-7, is KAGVTQTPRYLIKTRGQQVTLSCSPISGHRSVSWYQQTPGQGLQFLFEYFSETQRNKGNFPGRFSGRQFSNSRSEMNVSTLELGDSALYLCASKWDGSPGQYFGPGTRLTVT.

This chain links TRBV3-1 with TRBJ1-1, with TRBD1 as a possible D gene (6 bases). The germline V gene has CDR1 LGHDT and CDR2 YNNKEL (reference sequence). The V gene lost 3 bases and the J gene lost 4 bases, with 15 bases spanning the gap. The CDR3 extends over 15 amino acids. In nucleotides, the CDR3 is TGTGCCAGCAGCCAGTCGGGGGGCGGTAGCACTGAAGCTTTCTTT. This encodes CASSQSGGGSTEAFF. Full variable domain (remainder filled in from reference TRBV3-1 and TRBJ1-1): DTAVSQTPKYLVTQMGNDKSIKCEQNLGHDTMYWYKQDSKKFLKIMFSYNNKELIINETVPNRFSPKSPDKAHLNLHINSLELGDSAVYFCASSQSGGGSTEAFFGQGTRLTVV.

The CDR3 reads CSARAASGASSYNEQFF. The CDR3 DNA is TGCAGTGCTAGGGCGGCTAGCGGGGCGAGCTCCTACAATGAGCAGTTCTTC. V usage is TRBV20-1 and J usage is TRBJ2-1; 9 bases fit TRBD2. Trimming at V came to 3 bases and at J to 0 bases, leaving 9 bases not matched to a gene. Germline loops: CDR1 DFQATT, CDR2 SNEGSKA (reference sequence). The CDR3 runs to 17 residues.

The chain couples TRBV29-1 to TRBJ2-5, with 9 positions matching TRBD1. The J segment lost 5 bases and the V segment lost 5 bases, leaving 9 bases of the junction unmatched. The CDR3 length is 14 residues. Germline CDR1 and CDR2: SQVTM and ANQGSEA. DNA for the CDR3: TGCAGCGTTCCGGACAGGGGAGTGTTCGAGACCCAGTACTTC. This sequence encodes CSVPDRGVFETQYF. The full variable domain, with the rest looked up from reference TRBV29-1 and TRBJ2-5, is SAVISQKPSRDICQRGTSLTIQCQVDSQVTMMFWYRQQPGQSLTLIATANQGSEATYESGFVIDKFPISRPNLTFSTLTVSNMSPEDSSIYLCSVPDRGVFETQYFGPGTRLLVL.

The chain's CDR3 is CSAPFIGTDTQYF. In DNA form, the CDR3 reads TGCAGTGCTCCCTTCATCGGAACAGATACGCAGTATTTT. The J gene is TRBJ2-3, the V gene TRBV20-1; D ambiguous. The CDR3 sequence is 13 residues long. CDR1 and CDR2 from the germline V gene are DFQATT and SNEGSKA (reference sequence). The V end lost 5 bases, the J end lost 3 bases, and 12 bases lay between the germline ends.

The rearrangement uses TRBV2 and TRBJ2-7, with D possibly being TRBD1 (5 bases). The CDR3 consists of 12 residues. Germline V lookup: CDR1 SNHLY, CDR2 FYNNEI. V was clipped by 6 bases and J by 4 bases, with 10 bases between them. CDR3 in amino acids: CASREQVYEQYF. The CDR3 DNA follows: TGTGCCAGCAGAGAACAGGTATACGAGCAGTACTTC.

This chain uses TRBV4-1 with TRBJ2-1, with 7 positions matching TRBD2. V was pared by 0 bases and J by 5 bases, with 7 bases of the junction left unmatched. The germline gives CDR1 MGHRA, CDR2 YSYEKL. The CDR3 totals 16 residues. CDR3 nucleotide sequence: TGCGCCAGCAGCCAAGATAGGGGAGGGGTTGACAATGAGCAGTTCTTC. This translates into CASSQDRGGVDNEQFF.

This chain links TRBV7-8 with TRBJ2-5; 12 bases match TRBD2. Germline CDR1 SGHVS, CDR2 FQNEAQ. J gave up 13 bases and V 11 bases, and 14 bases lay outside the gene matches. This CDR3 has 13 residues. CDR3 coding DNA: TGTGCCTCAGTACCGCTAGCGGGGGGGATCCGGTACTTC. Protein: CASVPLAGGIRYF.

V is TRBV19 and J is TRBJ2-1; 9 bases are a match to TRBD2. The CDR3 contains 15 residues. Germline CDR1 LNHDA, CDR2 SQIVND (reference sequence). The J segment lost 7 bases and the V segment lost 7 bases, leaving 11 bases of the junction unmatched. The CDR3, as DNA: TGTGCCAGTATGGATGGAGGTAGCGGGAGAAATGAGCAGTTCTTC. Amino acid sequence: CASMDGGSGRNEQFF.

This clonotype is medium-sized. A read error may account for a junction end that differs from germline. V gene TRBV5-1 combines with J gene TRBJ2-5; D remains unclear. The length of the CDR3 is 11 residues. CDR1 SGHRS and CDR2 YFSETQ come from the germline V gene. CDR3 region: CASSLQETQYF. The CDR3 DNA follows: TGTGCCAGCAGTTTACAAGAGACCCAGTACTTC.

A single count supports this clonotype. The V and J genes are TRBV19 and TRBJ2-2; maybe TRBD1 (5 bases). Trimming took 6 bases from V and 2 from J, leaving 13 bases between them. Germline V gene sequence: CDR1 LNHDA, CDR2 SQIVND (reference sequence). CDR3 length equals 15 residues. CDR3 in amino acids: CASRTEGDNTGELFF. In DNA, the CDR3 is TGTGCCAGTAGGACAGAAGGGGATAACACCGGGGAGCTGTTTTTT.

J is TRBJ1-5 and V is TRBV5-1; D unresolved. Trimming cost V 10 bases and J 5 bases, with 10 bases left between them. This CDR3 is 11 amino acids long. CDR1 is SGHRS, CDR2 YFSETQ, per germline. CDR3 sequence: CAGKGYQPQHF. For the CDR3, the DNA is TGCGCCGGCAAAGGGTATCAGCCCCAGCATTTT.

The V call is TRBV2, the J call TRBJ1-1; no reliable D call. From germline, CDR1 is SNHLY and CDR2 FYNNEI. Trimming left V 4 bases short and J 1 base short, with 7 bases between. The CDR3 runs to 13 residues. The CDR3 protein is CASSAGRNTEAFF. DNA of the CDR3: TGTGCCAGCAGTGCAGGACGGAACACTGAAGCTTTCTTT.

The genes are TRBV5-1 and TRBJ1-4; maybe TRBD1 (6 bases). With 2 bases removed from V and 5 bases from J, the gap between germline ends came to 13 bases. Germline V gene lookup returns CDR1 SGHRS and CDR2 YFSETQ. There are 15 residues in the CDR3. This chain's CDR3 is CASSFQDRMNEKLFF. CDR3 bases: TGCGCCAGCAGCTTTCAAGACAGGATGAATGAAAAACTGTTTTTT.

The chain has TRBV4-1 and TRBJ2-5; 8 bases agree with TRBD2. V was pared by 3 bases and J by 5 bases, with 2 bases of the junction left unmatched. Germline V gene sequence: CDR1 MGHRA, CDR2 YSYEKL. CDR3 size: 13 residues. Written as DNA, the CDR3 is TGCGCCAGCAGCCAGCCGGGGGGGGAGACCCAGTACTTC. Encoded protein: CASSQPGGETQYF.

Concerning this clonotype: One end of the junction fails to match germline, which may point to a read error. The rearrangement joins TRBV7-7 to TRBJ1-1; the D is unclear. The V gene's germline CDR1 is SSHAT and CDR2 FNYEAQ (reference sequence). The length of the CDR3 is 13 residues. The CDR3 DNA is TGTGCTAGCAGCCTGGACTCATCCACTGAAGCTTTCTTT. This sequence encodes CASSLDSSTEAFF.

The gene calls are TRBV28 and TRBJ1-1, with D perhaps matching TRBD1 (6 bases). This CDR3 spans 14 amino acids. V shed 3 bases and J shed 0 bases, with 8 bases lying between them. CDR1 is MDHEN and CDR2 is SYDVKM in the germline V gene. CDR3 bases: TGTGCCAGCAGTTTGGGGGCTTTGAACACTGAAGCTTTCTTT. It yields the protein CASSLGALNTEAFF. Supplemented by reference TRBV28 and TRBJ1-1, the full variable domain reads DVKVTQSSRYLVKRTGEKVFLECVQDMDHENMFWYRQDPGLGLRLIYFSYDVKMKEKGDIPEGYSVSREKKERFSLILESASTNQTSMYLCASSLGALNTEAFFGQGTRLTVV.